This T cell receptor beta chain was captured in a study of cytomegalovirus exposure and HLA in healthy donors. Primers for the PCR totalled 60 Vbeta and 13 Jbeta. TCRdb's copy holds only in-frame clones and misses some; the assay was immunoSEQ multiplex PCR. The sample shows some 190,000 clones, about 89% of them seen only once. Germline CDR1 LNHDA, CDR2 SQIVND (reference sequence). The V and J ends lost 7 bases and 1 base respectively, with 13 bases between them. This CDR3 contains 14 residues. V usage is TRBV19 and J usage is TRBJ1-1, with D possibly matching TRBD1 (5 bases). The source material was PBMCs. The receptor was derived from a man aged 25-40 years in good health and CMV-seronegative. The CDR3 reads CASKTTARNTEAFF. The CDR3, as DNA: TGTGCCAGTAAAACGACAGCGCGGAACACTGAAGCTTTCTTT.